This T cell receptor (beta chain) was sequenced for a study of T cells in Graves' hyperthyroidism and ophthalmopathy. Worth noting for this clonotype: Its antigen is unidentified.

Overall study findings and caveats: Peripheral blood also featured most of the thyroid clonotypes expanded above 0.001. Ophthalmopathy prediction by the model preceded onset by a median about 6.8 months. From stable hyperthyroidism, ophthalmopathy was set apart by a 13 V-J model.

It was RNA transcripts that yielded the amplified TCR beta CDR3 regions. The TCR CDR3 first-round RT-PCR relied on the HTBI primer set. MiXCR, run by TCRdb on the multiplex PCR reads, gives a single entry per CDR3 protein. In the table there are fewer than 750,000 distinct CDR3 sequences, under 60% of which are singletons. The length of the CDR3 is 14 residues. Trimming stripped 5 bases from V and 7 bases from J, with 14 bases between. From germline, CDR1 is LGHNT and CDR2 FRNRAP. The clonotype originates from a woman between 18 and 29 years old with Graves' hyperthyroidism. This chain joins TRBV12-5 and TRBJ2-2, with D possibly TRBD1 on 5 matching bases. The sequenced sample was peripheral blood or thyroid tissue (not recorded which). CDR3 bases: TGTGCTAGTGGTCCCGAAGGACAAGACGGGGAGCTGTTTTTT. Protein product: CASGPEGQDGELFF.